The 22 T cell receptor beta chains in this list originate from one sample, sequenced in a study of Ad26.COV2.S vaccination and SARS-CoV-2 variants (dated by TCRdb to the early 2020s). The sample's treatment or condition label, decoded: roughly 18 received Ad26.COV2.S at low or high dose, single or two shots; about five received placebo; per-sample allocation not given. For vaccine and placebo recipients, repertoires were sequenced using samples collected on day 63 after the first injection. The library relied on the immunoSEQ multiplex PCR assay. Drawn from immuneACCESS, this table holds only the in-frame rearrangements with V and J called that TCRdb kept. Clones are partly lost; checked studies trace under half to an unresolved V gene and leave the rest unexplained. The sample table records some 390,000 clones; about 89% of these occur just once. The top ten clonotypes cover under 2% of the sample.

Sequenced here: peripheral blood, sampled in a trial of Ad26.COV2.S vaccine versus placebo. These receptors all come from a person between 18 and 59 years old who received the Ad26.COV2.S COVID-19 vaccine or a placebo.

The chain uses TRBV7-3 and TRBJ2-1; TRBD1 matches 7 bases. The trim removed 2 bases at V and 6 bases at J, leaving 10 bases unmatched. The CDR3 runs to 16 residues. In germline, CDR1 is SGHTA, CDR2 FQGTGA. The DNA of the CDR3 is TGTGCCAGCAGCTTATTAGGTAGAGGGGGCCTCAATGAGCAGTTCTTC. Translating it yields CASSLLGRGGLNEQFF.

The gene calls are TRBV11-2 and TRBJ1-1, with D unresolved. This CDR3 contains 18 residues. The germline V gene has CDR1 SGHAT and CDR2 FQNNGV. Trimming took off 1 base at V and 0 bases at J, with 18 bases between the two ends. This CDR3 reads CASSLVEMAVDLNTEAFF. CDR3 bases: TGTGCCAGCAGCTTAGTCGAGATGGCAGTCGATCTGAACACTGAAGCTTTCTTT.

The genes are TRBV24-1 and TRBJ2-1; perhaps TRBD2 as D (6 bases). The germline V gene has CDR1 KGHDR and CDR2 SFDVKD. The CDR3 extends over 15 amino acids. V was trimmed by 9 bases and J by 2 bases, leaving 16 bases between them. CDR3 nucleotides: TGTGCCACCGCGGGGCTAACCGGGGCCTACAATGAGCAGTTCTTC. Its protein is CATAGLTGAYNEQFF.

CDR3 in amino acids: CASSKDTARWGYTF. The CDR3 DNA sequence: TGTGCCAGCAGCAAGGACACGGCGAGGTGGGGCTACACCTTC. This rearrangement joins TRBV5-6 to TRBJ1-2; tentative D call: TRBD1 (5 bases). In germline, CDR1 is SGHDT, CDR2 YYEEEE. V was clipped by 4 bases and J by 8 bases, with 18 bases between them. The CDR3 runs to 14 residues. The complete variable domain, with remaining parts taken from reference TRBV5-6 and TRBJ1-2, reads DAGVTQSPTHLIKTRGQQVTLRCSPKSGHDTVSWYQQALGQGPQFIFQYYEEEERQRGNFPDRFSGHQFPNYSSELNVNALLLGDSALYLCASSKDTARWGYTFGSGTRLTVV.

V is TRBV28 and J is TRBJ1-5; D gene uncertain. CDR1 and CDR2 from the germline V gene are MDHEN and SYDVKM. Trimming cost V 2 bases and J 7 bases, with 24 bases left between them. The CDR3 runs to 18 residues. In nucleotides, the CDR3 is TGTGCCAGCAGTTTAGTTCAGAGACGCGTATTAGTGAACCAGCCCCAGCATTTT. Its protein product is CASSLVQRRVLVNQPQHF.

The chain employs TRBV13 and TRBJ2-7; D possibly uses TRBD1 or TRBD2 (6 bases each). V gave up 6 bases and J gave up 1 base, with 13 bases separating them. The CDR3 loop spans 14 amino acids. The germline V gene has CDR1 PRHDT and CDR2 FYEKMQ (reference sequence). Here the CDR3 DNA reads TGTGCCAGCAGGGCAGAAGGGGGGTCCTACGAGCAGTACTTC. Translation gives CASRAEGGSYEQYF.

The chain uses TRBV12-3 or TRBV12-4 and TRBJ1-5; no reliable D call. The V end was cut by 6 bases, the J end by 0 bases, with 6 bases between. This CDR3 is 13 amino acids long. The chain's CDR3 is CASRPNSNQPQHF. The CDR3, as DNA: TGTGCCAGCAGGCCTAATAGCAATCAGCCCCAGCATTTT.

The J gene is TRBJ2-7, the V gene TRBV5-1, with 9 positions matching TRBD1. The CDR3 spans 14 residues. Germline V CDR1 and CDR2: SGHRS, YFSETQ. V lost 3 bases and J lost 2; bases outside the gene matches: 3. The CDR3 region has the DNA TGCGCCAGCAGCTACGGGACAGGGCCCTACGAGCAGTACTTC. Its translation: CASSYGTGPYEQYF.

The chain couples TRBV24-1 to TRBJ2-5, with D possibly being TRBD2 (5 bases). CDR1 is KGHDR, CDR2 SFDVKD, per germline. This CDR3 spans 13 amino acids. The V and J ends lost 4 bases and 5 bases respectively, with 10 bases between them. Here the CDR3 DNA reads TGTGCCACCAGTGACAAAGGCGGGGAGACCCAGTACTTC. Its protein product is CATSDKGGETQYF.

This clone was counted a single time. The genes are TRBV3-1 (or the pseudogene TRBV3-2) and TRBJ1-2; a possible D gene is TRBD1 (5 bases). This CDR3 contains 16 residues. Germline V CDR1 and CDR2: LGHDT, YNNKEL (reference sequence). V was shortened by 4 bases and J by 8 bases, with 23 bases between the two germline ends. CDR3 residues: CASSRSLSGPPVGYTF. Written as DNA, the CDR3 is TGTGCCAGCAGCCGAAGTCTATCGGGGCCCCCTGTGGGCTACACCTTC.

The CDR3 sequence is CASSLDGGGQPQHF. As DNA, the CDR3 is TGTGCCAGCAGCTTAGACGGGGGCGGTCAGCCCCAGCATTTT. The chain employs TRBV7-8 and TRBJ1-5, with D possibly matching TRBD1 (6 bases). CDR3 length equals 14 residues. Germline CDR1 and CDR2: SGHVS and FQNEAQ. Trimming left V 1 base short and J 6 bases short, with 10 bases between.

This chain connects TRBV6-1 to TRBJ1-4; the match to TRBD1 covers 8 bases. The V gene's germline CDR1 is MNHNS and CDR2 SASEGT. This CDR3 has 16 amino acids. The V gene end was trimmed by 4 bases and the J gene end by 7 bases; junction bases not matched to a gene: 11. CDR3 nucleotide sequence: TGTGCCAGCAGTGTAACTTCAGGGGGCCTTGTTGAAAAACTGTTTTTT. Translation gives CASSVTSGGLVEKLFF.

This clone has at least ten counts. V gene TRBV28 combines with J gene TRBJ2-2; 7 nucleotides align to TRBD2. V shed 5 bases and J 1 base; nucleotides not matched to a gene: 7. This CDR3 spans 16 amino acids. Germline CDR1 and CDR2: MDHEN and SYDVKM. As DNA, the CDR3 is TGTGCCAGCAGTCCCGTTCAGCGGGAGAACACCGGGGAGCTGTTTTTT. As protein: CASSPVQRENTGELFF.

The V and J genes are TRBV6-2 or TRBV6-3 and TRBJ2-5; the match to TRBD1 covers 7 bases. Germline V lookup: CDR1 MNHEY, CDR2 SVGEGT. The CDR3 runs to 13 residues. V was clipped by 2 bases and J by 4 bases; unmatched bases: 1. CDR3 nucleotide sequence: TGTGCCAGCAGTTACAACAGGGGAGAGACCCAGTACTTC. Amino acids: CASSYNRGETQYF.

The V and J genes are TRBV2 and TRBJ2-3; tentative D call: TRBD1 (5 bases). Between the trimmed V and J ends, which lost 0 bases and 4 bases, there was a span of 14 bases. Germline V CDR1 and CDR2: SNHLY, FYNNEI. The CDR3 covers 16 residues. CDR3 bases: TGTGCCAGCAGTGAAGCACCGCCTCAGGGTCCAGATACGCAGTATTTT. Amino acids: CASSEAPPQGPDTQYF. Complete variable domain (other parts from reference TRBV2 and TRBJ2-3): EPEVTQTPSHQVTQMGQEVILRCVPISNHLYFYWYRQILGQKVEFLVSFYNNEISEKSEIFDDQFSVERPDGSNFTLKIRSTKLEDSAMYFCASSEAPPQGPDTQYFGPGTRLTVL.

The chain employs TRBV28 and TRBJ2-3, with 8 bases that match TRBD2. Germline-derived CDR1 and CDR2 are MDHEN and SYDVKM. V lost 4 bases and J lost 0; bases outside the gene matches: 9. The CDR3 length is 17 residues. The CDR3 protein is CASSSFLRLASTDTQYF. Here the CDR3 DNA reads TGTGCCAGCAGTTCCTTCCTCCGACTAGCGAGCACAGATACGCAGTATTTT.

The rearrangement links TRBV29-1 to TRBJ2-2; D unclear. CDR1 is SQVTM, CDR2 ANQGSEA, per germline. This CDR3 has 14 residues. The germline V and J ends were trimmed by 5 bases and 3 bases, with 13 bases remaining between them. Here the CDR3 DNA reads TGCAGCGTTTCCCGAGGTACTGACACCGGGGAGCTGTTTTTT. This encodes CSVSRGTDTGELFF.

The CDR3 reads CASSPLAGAYEQYF. CDR3 bases: TGTGCCAGCAGCCCACTAGCGGGAGCCTACGAGCAGTACTTC. The chain uses TRBV6-6 and TRBJ2-7; 11 nucleotides line up with TRBD2. J lost 2 bases, V lost 6 bases, and 3 bases had no gene match. The germline V gene encodes CDR1 MNHNY and CDR2 SVGAGI (reference sequence). This CDR3 is built from 14 residues.

This clone was seen just once. The sample has other DNA sequences that encode this CDR3 too. The chain carries TRBV18 and TRBJ2-1; D is ambiguous. Germline V gene data show CDR1 as KGHSH and CDR2 as LQKENI. CDR3 size: 14 residues. V was clipped by 0 bases and J by 0 bases, with 3 bases between them. CDR3 nucleotide sequence: TGTGCCAGCTCACCACCAAGCTCCTACAATGAGCAGTTCTTC. It is translated as CASSPPSSYNEQFF.

This clone occurred once. This chain connects TRBV28 to TRBJ1-2; tentative D call: TRBD1 (5 bases). Deletions cut 2 bases from V and 4 bases from J, with 8 bases between. This CDR3 has 13 amino acids. The V gene's germline CDR1 is MDHEN and CDR2 SYDVKM. CDR3 in amino acids: CASSLGDSYGYTF. The CDR3 nucleotides are TGTGCCAGCAGTTTAGGGGACTCCTATGGCTACACCTTC.

This chain joins TRBV5-6 and TRBJ1-1; unclear D gene. V was cut by 6 bases and J by 0 bases, with 9 bases left in between. The CDR3 extends over 13 amino acids. Germline-derived CDR1 and CDR2 are SGHDT and YYEEEE. The CDR3, as DNA: TGTGCCAGCAACCTGGGGATGAACACTGAAGCTTTCTTT. It is translated as CASNLGMNTEAFF.

The rearrangement joins TRBV2 to TRBJ1-1, with D uncertain. The length of the CDR3 is 14 residues. V lost 4 bases and J 6 bases, leaving 15 bases between the germline ends. The germline gives CDR1 SNHLY, CDR2 FYNNEI. The CDR3 here is CASSVTYLRSEAFF. The DNA for the CDR3 is TGTGCCAGCAGTGTAACCTACCTGCGTTCTGAAGCTTTCTTT.